The 5 T cell receptor beta chains presented below share a single source sample, sequenced in a study of blood T cell repertoires in COVID-19. Using immunoSEQ multiplex PCR, the repertoire was profiled, and TCRdb retains in-frame clones only, with some absent. The data hold about 59,000 clones, with about nine tenths observed a single time. The sample consisted of peripheral blood. The receptors originated from a man older than 75 with acute or convalescent COVID-19.

The rearrangement links TRBV4-2 to TRBJ2-7; 11 positions agree with TRBD2. Germline V gene lookup returns CDR1 LGHNA and CDR2 YNFKEQ. V gave up 4 bases and J gave up 3 bases; unmatched junction bases: 2. The CDR3 is made up of 14 amino acids. In DNA, the CDR3 is TGTGCCAGCAGCCCTAGCGGGGGGTACTACGAGCAGTACTTC. This gives the protein CASSPSGGYYEQYF.

This chain connects TRBV24-1 to TRBJ2-1; 8 nucleotides match TRBD2. V was pared by 9 bases and J by 7 bases, with 7 bases of the junction left unmatched. There are 13 residues in the CDR3. The V gene's germline CDR1 is KGHDR and CDR2 SFDVKD. CDR3 sequence (DNA): TGTGCCACCGGGGTAGCGGGGCAAAATGAGCAGTTCTTC. This codes for CATGVAGQNEQFF.

The CDR3, as DNA: TGTGCCAGCACTAGTTCGGGGACAGGGAGCGAAAAACTGTTTTTT. Its protein product is CASTSSGTGSEKLFF. The chain joins TRBV6-5 to TRBJ1-4, with 9 bases that match TRBD1. With V trimmed by 7 bases and J by 8 bases, 11 bases remained unmatched. The CDR3 has 15 residues. From germline, CDR1 is MNHEY and CDR2 SVGAGI.

The rearrangement uses TRBV7-8 and TRBJ2-1, with a tentative D call TRBD2 (6 bases). V shed 3 bases and J shed 0 bases, with 12 bases lying between them. The length of the CDR3 is 16 residues. Germline V gene data show CDR1 as SGHVS and CDR2 as FQNEAQ. The CDR3 coding sequence is TGTGCCAGCAGCTTTACGGCGGGGAGCTCCTACAATGAGCAGTTCTTC. Amino acid sequence: CASSFTAGSSYNEQFF.

The V and J genes are TRBV6-5 and TRBJ2-7; no clear D. In germline, CDR1 is MNHEY, CDR2 SVGAGI. The germline V and J ends were trimmed by 0 bases and 6 bases, with 15 bases remaining between them. The CDR3 loop spans 15 amino acids. The chain's CDR3 is CASSYSTVPSIEQYF. CDR3 coding DNA: TGTGCCAGCAGTTACTCAACAGTTCCCTCGATCGAGCAGTACTTC.